This entry concerns a single T cell receptor beta chain. The target antigen is unknown. The data stem from a study of cytomegalovirus exposure and HLA in healthy donors. General observations from the study: Confirmation in vitro established that three CMV-associated chains were specific for CMV antigens. For most TCR sequences rarity was the rule, although some public TCRs occurred in many donors. Earlier results showed most TCR beta V segments being productive about 87% or about 30% of the time. A list of more than 150 TCR beta chains associated with cytomegalovirus was given.

This PCR relied on a set of 60 Vbeta primers and 13 Jbeta primers. The assay was immunoSEQ multiplex PCR, and TCRdb's table has in-frame clones only and misses some. The sample data list roughly 34,000 clones. This receptor was taken from a woman in her thirties or forties in good health and CMV-seropositive. What was sequenced was PBMCs.

CDR3 loop: CASSWRQGQPQHF. The DNA for the CDR3 is TGTGCCAGCAGTTGGAGACAGGGGCAGCCCCAGCATTTT. The J gene is TRBJ1-5, the V gene TRBV27, with TRBD1 matching 8 bases. Per the germline V gene, CDR1 is MNHEY and CDR2 is SMNVEV (reference sequence). The CDR3 runs to 13 residues. After removal of 4 bases from V and 7 bases from J, the junction contained 3 bases not matched to a gene.